This T cell receptor (beta chain) is drawn from a study of blood T cell repertoires in COVID-19. Study at large: Samples of COVID-19 (acute and convalescent) were obtained from the United States, Italy and Spain. From T cells, B-cell-depleted T cells, or PBMCs came the material, which was cDNA or gDNA.

This clone has only one observation. V was shortened by 3 bases and J by 10 bases, with 10 bases between the two germline ends. CDR3 size: 11 residues. The germline CDR1 and CDR2 sequences are DFQATT and SNEGSKA (reference sequence). In the source study's methods: Using reference gene primer amplification, nucleated cell counts were estimated. Assay: immunoSEQ multiplex PCR; the TCRdb copy retains only in-frame clones and omits some. The D gene and trimming were derived from the DNA, and the V and J assignments and clone size from that table. The sample records approximately 250,000 clones, approximately 90% being singletons.

The clonotype originates from a man in his late teens or twenties with active or convalescent COVID-19. What was sequenced was peripheral blood. V is TRBV20-1 and J is TRBJ2-1; perhaps TRBD2 as D (6 bases). The CDR3 sequence is CSASGSREQFF. The CDR3 nucleotides read TGCAGTGCTAGCGGGAGCAGGGAGCAGTTCTTC.